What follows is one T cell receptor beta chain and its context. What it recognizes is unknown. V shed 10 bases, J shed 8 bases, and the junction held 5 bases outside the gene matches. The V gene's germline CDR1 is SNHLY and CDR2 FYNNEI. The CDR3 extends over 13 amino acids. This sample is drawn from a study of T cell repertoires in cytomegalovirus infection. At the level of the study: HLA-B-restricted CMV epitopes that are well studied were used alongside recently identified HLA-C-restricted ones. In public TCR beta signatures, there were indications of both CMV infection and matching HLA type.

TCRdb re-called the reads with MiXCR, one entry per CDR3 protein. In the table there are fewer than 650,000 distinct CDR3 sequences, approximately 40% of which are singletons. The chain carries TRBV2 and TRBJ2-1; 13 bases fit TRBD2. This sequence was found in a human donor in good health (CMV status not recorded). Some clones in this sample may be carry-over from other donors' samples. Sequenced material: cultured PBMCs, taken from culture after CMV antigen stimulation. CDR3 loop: CATQLAGGHEQFF. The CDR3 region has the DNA TGTGCCACCCAACTAGCGGGAGGGCATGAGCAGTTCTTC.